A single sample gave rise to the 14 T cell receptor beta chains below, sequenced in a study of cytomegalovirus exposure and HLA in healthy donors (dated by TCRdb to 2015 to 2018). The library was obtained by the immunoSEQ multiplex PCR assay. For the multiplex PCR, a mixture combining 60 forward primers for TCR Vbeta segments and 13 reverse primers for TCR Jbeta segments was used. This immuneACCESS table, as held by TCRdb, lists in-frame sequences with V and J called but not all clones. Of the missing ones, under half trace to an unresolved V gene in checked studies; the others have no known cause. In this sample the table shows about 120,000 clones, more than 60% of which occur a single time. Roughly 8.6% of the sample is in the top ten clones. Sequencing was done on a sample of PBMCs. The receptors stem from a woman between 40 and 55 years old in good health and CMV-seropositive.

This chain joins TRBV9 and TRBJ1-1; 8 nucleotides line up with TRBD1. The CDR3 extends over 15 amino acids. V lost 6 bases, J lost 4 bases, and 11 bases stayed unmatched. The germline CDR1 and CDR2 sequences are SGDLS and YYNGEE. In DNA, the CDR3 is TGTGCCAGCACCCCTGGACAGGGAGGGTTCACTGAAGCTTTCTTT. Translated: CASTPGQGGFTEAFF.

A few counts support this clone. The rearrangement joins TRBV18 to TRBJ1-5; 10 bases agree with TRBD1. The CDR3 contains 15 residues. V lost 5 bases and J lost 5; bases outside the gene matches: 6. Germline values: CDR1 KGHSH, CDR2 LQKENI. CDR3 sequence (DNA): TGTGCCAGCTCAACGACAGGGGGCGCGGATCAGCCCCAGCATTTT. Its translation is CASSTTGGADQPQHF.

The rearrangement uses TRBV2 and TRBJ2-3; TRBD1 matches at 9 bases. This CDR3 contains 17 residues. The V gene's germline CDR1 is SNHLY and CDR2 FYNNEI. Trimming removed 6 bases from V and 2 bases from J; junction bases left unmatched: 12. The CDR3 coding sequence is TGTGCCAGCAGACCGGGACAGGGCTTTTCCATCACAGATACGCAGTATTTT. This gives the protein CASRPGQGFSITDTQYF.

This clone appeared a few times. The chain employs TRBV6-5 and TRBJ1-3; D possibly corresponds to TRBD1 (6 bases). The CDR3 is made up of 14 amino acids. V was pared by 9 bases and J by 8 bases, with 20 bases between. The germline V gene has CDR1 MNHEY and CDR2 SVGAGI. CDR3 in amino acids: CARLTSQGPDTIYF. In DNA, the CDR3 is TGTGCCAGGCTGACCTCACAGGGACCTGACACCATATATTTT.

The V gene is TRBV6-1, the J gene TRBJ1-1; D is perhaps TRBD1 (5 bases). The CDR3 is made up of 12 amino acids. With 6 bases removed from V and 8 bases from J, the gap between germline ends came to 13 bases. Germline CDR1 MNHNS, CDR2 SASEGT. The DNA of the CDR3 is TGTGCCAGCAGCGGACATGTATGGGAAGCTTTCTTT. Its protein is CASSGHVWEAFF.

The chain carries TRBV6-5 and TRBJ2-7; TRBD2 agrees at 9 bases. There are 16 residues in the CDR3. V gave up 2 bases and J gave up 3 bases; unmatched junction bases: 8. Germline CDR1 and CDR2: MNHEY and SVGAGI. CDR3: CASSYRLADSNYEQYF. CDR3 nucleotides: TGTGCCAGCAGTTACCGACTAGCGGATTCGAACTACGAGCAGTACTTC.

This clone was counted a single time. The chain combines TRBV27 with TRBJ2-3; D is ambiguous. Per the germline V gene, CDR1 is MNHEY and CDR2 is SMNVEV (reference sequence). The CDR3 is made up of 13 amino acids. Trimming cost V 3 bases and J 2 bases, with 6 bases left between them. The CDR3 here is CASSFLPTDTQYF. CDR3 coding DNA: TGTGCCAGCAGTTTTCTCCCCACAGATACGCAGTATTTT.

This clone was counted a few times. CDR3 amino acids: CASSYGQGLVLAFF. In DNA, the CDR3 is TGTGCCAGCAGTTACGGGCAGGGACTTGTGTTAGCTTTCTTT. The V and J genes are TRBV6-6 and TRBJ1-1; D may be TRBD1 (5 bases). Trimming removed 2 bases from V and 10 bases from J, with 17 bases in between. This CDR3 region has 14 residues. Germline loops: CDR1 MNHNY, CDR2 SVGAGI (reference sequence).

CDR3 protein: CASSLDHLDRGQNEQFF. The CDR3, as DNA: TGTGCCAGCAGCTTAGACCACCTGGACAGGGGGCAAAATGAGCAGTTCTTC. The chain uses TRBV7-9 and TRBJ2-1; 11 bases line up with TRBD1. V trimming: 1 base; J trimming: 7 bases; junction bases outside the gene matches: 9. The CDR3 is made up of 17 amino acids. Per germline, CDR1 SEHNR and CDR2 FQNEAQ (reference sequence).

J is TRBJ2-7 and V is TRBV28; 10 nucleotides align to TRBD1. In germline, CDR1 is MDHEN, CDR2 SYDVKM. The trim removed 3 bases at V and 0 bases at J, leaving 5 bases unmatched. The CDR3 length is 16 residues. CDR3 amino acids: CASSFPGTGDSYEQYF. CDR3 DNA: TGTGCCAGCAGTTTCCCAGGGACAGGGGACTCCTACGAGCAGTACTTC.

The CDR3 loop is CASSMETEFYEQYF. For the CDR3, the DNA is TGTGCCAGTAGTATGGAGACAGAATTCTACGAGCAGTACTTC. The V and J genes are TRBV19 and TRBJ2-7; a possible D gene is TRBD1 (5 bases). The CDR3 length is 14 residues. The germline gives CDR1 LNHDA, CDR2 SQIVND (reference sequence). Trimming took 3 bases from V and 3 from J, leaving 12 bases between them.

This chain links TRBV28 with TRBJ2-7; D might be TRBD1 (6 bases). Germline V gives CDR1 MDHEN, CDR2 SYDVKM. CDR3 length equals 13 residues. V dropped 7 bases and J dropped 3 bases, with 13 bases sitting between them. This CDR3 is CASTQGRLYEQYF. The CDR3 DNA is TGTGCCAGCACTCAGGGGCGACTCTACGAGCAGTACTTC.

The rearrangement links TRBV19 to TRBJ1-1; D gene uncertain. V shed 7 bases and J shed 5 bases, with 17 bases lying between them. CDR1 LNHDA and CDR2 SQIVND come from the germline V gene (reference sequence). The CDR3 consists of 14 residues. The CDR3 protein is CASNVLDLPTEAFF. CDR3 nucleotides: TGTGCCAGTAATGTCCTAGATCTACCAACTGAAGCTTTCTTT.

Here the CDR3 reads CASSTSGTQETQYF. DNA for the CDR3: TGCGCCAGCAGCACGTCCGGGACTCAAGAGACCCAGTACTTC. This chain links TRBV5-1 with TRBJ2-5; maybe TRBD2 (6 bases). Trimming cost V 4 bases and J 2 bases, with 12 bases left between them. This CDR3 has 14 residues. The germline gives CDR1 SGHRS, CDR2 YFSETQ.